This T cell receptor beta chain was captured in a study of shared clonotypes between healthy human individuals. This clone was counted once. In the study's own analysis: Filtering differed because ImmunoSEQ produced junction-only sequences that carried no quality scores. Produced via immunoSEQ multiplex PCR; TCRdb's table is partial and in-frame only. V and J calls and clone size are given by that table; D and trimming were obtained from the DNA. Here the sample spans under 600,000 clones, about 96% being singletons. The length of the CDR3 is 18 residues. The germline gives CDR1 SGHTA, CDR2 FQGNSA. V gave up 5 bases and J gave up 0 bases, with 20 bases separating them.

This TCR was recovered from a woman younger than 45 in good health. J is TRBJ2-1 and V is TRBV7-2, with D possibly matching TRBD2 (6 bases). The sequenced sample was naive CD4+ T cells sorted from blood. Subset reported: CD45RA+ positively selected. The CDR3 DNA reads TGTGCCAGCAGCCCGAGGGTTGGTAGCGGAAGCTCCTACAATGAGCAGTTCTTC. This codes for CASSPRVGSGSSYNEQFF.